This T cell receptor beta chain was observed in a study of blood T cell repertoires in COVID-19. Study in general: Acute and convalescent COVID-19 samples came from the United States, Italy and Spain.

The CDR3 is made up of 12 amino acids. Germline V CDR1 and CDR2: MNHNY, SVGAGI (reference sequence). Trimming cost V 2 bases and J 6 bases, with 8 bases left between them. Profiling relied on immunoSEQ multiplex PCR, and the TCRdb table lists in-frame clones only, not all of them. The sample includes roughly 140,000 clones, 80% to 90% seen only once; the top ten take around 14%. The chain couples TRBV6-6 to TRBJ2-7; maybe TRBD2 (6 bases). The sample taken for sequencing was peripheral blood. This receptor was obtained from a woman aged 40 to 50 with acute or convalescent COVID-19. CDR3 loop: CASSYVGSEQYF. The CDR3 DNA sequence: TGTGCCAGCAGTTACGTCGGGAGCGAGCAGTACTTC.